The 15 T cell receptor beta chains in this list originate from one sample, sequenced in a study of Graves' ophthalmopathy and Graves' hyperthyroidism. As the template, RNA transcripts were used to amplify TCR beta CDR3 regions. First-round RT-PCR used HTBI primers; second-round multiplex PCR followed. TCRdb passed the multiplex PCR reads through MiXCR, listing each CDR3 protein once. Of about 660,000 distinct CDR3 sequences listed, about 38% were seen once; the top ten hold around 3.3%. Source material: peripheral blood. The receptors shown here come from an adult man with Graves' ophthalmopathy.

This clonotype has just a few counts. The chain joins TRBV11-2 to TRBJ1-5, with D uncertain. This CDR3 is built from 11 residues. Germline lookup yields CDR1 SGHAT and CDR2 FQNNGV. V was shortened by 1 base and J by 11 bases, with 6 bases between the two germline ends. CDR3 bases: TGTGCCAGCAGCTTAGGGGAGACCCAGCATTTT. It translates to CASSLGETQHF. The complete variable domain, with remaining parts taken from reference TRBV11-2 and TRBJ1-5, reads EAGVAQSPRYKIIEKRQSVAFWCNPISGHATLYWYQQILGQGPKLLIQFQNNGVVDDSQLPKDRFSAERLKGVDSTLKIQPAKLEDSAVYLCASSLGETQHFGDGTRLSIL.

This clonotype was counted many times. The CDR3 DNA reads as TGTGCCAGCACCGAACCGGGACTAGCGGGGGGGCGGGAGACCCAGTACTTC. Translating it yields CASTEPGLAGGRETQYF. The V gene is TRBV7-2, the J gene TRBJ2-5, with 16 bases that match TRBD2. There are 17 residues in the CDR3. The germline V gene encodes CDR1 SGHTA and CDR2 FQGNSA. The V gene end was trimmed by 7 bases and the J gene end by 5 bases; junction bases not matched to a gene: 10. Combining the CDR3 with reference TRBV7-2 and TRBJ2-5 gives the whole variable domain GAGVSQSPSNKVTEKGKDVELRCDPISGHTALYWYRQSLGQGLEFLIYFQGNSAPDKSGLPSDRFSAERTGGSVSTLTIQRTQQEDSAVYLCASTEPGLAGGRETQYFGPGTRLLVL.

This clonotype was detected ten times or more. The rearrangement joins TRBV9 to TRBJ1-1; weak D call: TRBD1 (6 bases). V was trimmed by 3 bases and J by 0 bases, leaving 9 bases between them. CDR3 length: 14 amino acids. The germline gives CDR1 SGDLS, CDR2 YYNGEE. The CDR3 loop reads CASSDRDMNTEAFF. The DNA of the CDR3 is TGTGCCAGCAGCGACCGGGACATGAACACTGAAGCTTTCTTT.

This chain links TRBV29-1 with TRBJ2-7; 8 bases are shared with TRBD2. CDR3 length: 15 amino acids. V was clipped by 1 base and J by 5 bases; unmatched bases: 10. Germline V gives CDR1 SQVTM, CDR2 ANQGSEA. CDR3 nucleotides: TGCAGCGTTGAAGGGTCGGGACTAGGTATCCACGAGCAGTACTTC. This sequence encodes CSVEGSGLGIHEQYF.

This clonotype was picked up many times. The CDR3 sequence is CSAVGLAGASGANVLTF. The CDR3 coding sequence is TGCAGTGCTGTGGGACTAGCGGGCGCATCTGGGGCCAACGTCCTGACTTTC. The chain carries TRBV20-1 and TRBJ2-6; 12 bases agree with TRBD2. V lost 5 bases to trimming and J lost 1 base; unmatched junction nucleotides: 6. The CDR3 loop spans 17 amino acids. Germline V gene sequence: CDR1 DFQATT, CDR2 SNEGSKA (reference sequence).

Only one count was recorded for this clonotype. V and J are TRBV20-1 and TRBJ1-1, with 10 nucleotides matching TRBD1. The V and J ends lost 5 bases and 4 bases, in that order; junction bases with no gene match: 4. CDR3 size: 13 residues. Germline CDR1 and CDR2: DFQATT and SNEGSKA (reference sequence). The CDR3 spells CSAPGQGGTEAFF. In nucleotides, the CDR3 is TGCAGTGCTCCAGGACAGGGGGGCACTGAAGCTTTCTTT.

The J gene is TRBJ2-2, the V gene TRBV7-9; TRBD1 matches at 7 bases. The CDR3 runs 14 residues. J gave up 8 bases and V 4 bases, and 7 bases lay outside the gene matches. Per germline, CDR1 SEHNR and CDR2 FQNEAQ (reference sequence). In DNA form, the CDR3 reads TGTGCCAGCAGCTCCAAGCCGGGACAGGGGGAGCTGTTTTTT. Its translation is CASSSKPGQGELFF.

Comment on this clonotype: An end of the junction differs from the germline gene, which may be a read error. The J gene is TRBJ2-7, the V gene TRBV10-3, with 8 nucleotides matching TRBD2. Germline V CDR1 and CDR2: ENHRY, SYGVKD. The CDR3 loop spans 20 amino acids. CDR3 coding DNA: TGTGCCAGCAGTTCCCTCCTCAGTGCTTCCACTAGCGGTAGCTCCTACGAGCAGTACTTC. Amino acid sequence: CASSSLLSASTSGSSYEQYF.

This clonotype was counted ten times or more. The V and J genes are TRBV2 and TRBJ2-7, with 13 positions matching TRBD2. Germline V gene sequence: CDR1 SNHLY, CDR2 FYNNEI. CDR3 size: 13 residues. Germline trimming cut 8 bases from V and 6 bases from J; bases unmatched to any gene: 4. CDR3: CASGRTSGGEQYF. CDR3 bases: TGTGCCAGCGGACGGACTAGCGGGGGCGAGCAGTACTTC.

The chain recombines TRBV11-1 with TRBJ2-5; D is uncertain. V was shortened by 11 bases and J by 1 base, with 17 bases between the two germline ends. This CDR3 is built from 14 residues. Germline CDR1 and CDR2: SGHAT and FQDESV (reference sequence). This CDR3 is CAWSPPVVQETQYF. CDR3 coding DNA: TGTGCCTGGAGCCCCCCAGTCGTCCAAGAGACCCAGTACTTC.

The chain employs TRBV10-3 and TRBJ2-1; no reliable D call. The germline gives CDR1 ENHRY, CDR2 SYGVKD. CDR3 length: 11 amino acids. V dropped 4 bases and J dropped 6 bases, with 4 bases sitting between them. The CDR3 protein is CAISVGNEQFF. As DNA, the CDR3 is TGTGCCATCAGTGTTGGCAATGAGCAGTTCTTC.

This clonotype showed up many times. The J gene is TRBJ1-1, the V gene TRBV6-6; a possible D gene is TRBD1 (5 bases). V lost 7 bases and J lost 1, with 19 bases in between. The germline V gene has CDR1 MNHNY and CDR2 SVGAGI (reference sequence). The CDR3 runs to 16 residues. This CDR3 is CASNLRTPWRNTEAFF. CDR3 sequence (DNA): TGTGCCAGCAATCTGCGGACACCCTGGAGGAACACTGAAGCTTTCTTT.

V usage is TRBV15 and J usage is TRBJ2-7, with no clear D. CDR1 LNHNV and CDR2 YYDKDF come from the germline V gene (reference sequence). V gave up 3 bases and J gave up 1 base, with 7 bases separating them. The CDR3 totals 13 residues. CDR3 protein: CATSSLGSYEQYF. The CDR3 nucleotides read TGTGCCACCAGCAGCTTGGGGTCCTACGAGCAGTACTTC.

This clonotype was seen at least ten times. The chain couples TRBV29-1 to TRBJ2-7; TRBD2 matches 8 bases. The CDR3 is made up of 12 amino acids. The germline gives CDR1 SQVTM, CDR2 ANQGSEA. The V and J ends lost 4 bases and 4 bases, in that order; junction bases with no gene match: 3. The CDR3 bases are TGCAGCGTTGGAACTAGCGGATACGAGCAGTACTTC. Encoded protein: CSVGTSGYEQYF.

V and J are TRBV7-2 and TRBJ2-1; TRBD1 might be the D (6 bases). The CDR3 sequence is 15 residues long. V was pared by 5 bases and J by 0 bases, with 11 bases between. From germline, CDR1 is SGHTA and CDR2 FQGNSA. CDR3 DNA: TGTGCCAGCAGCGCTCGGGACAACTCCTACAATGAGCAGTTCTTC. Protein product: CASSARDNSYNEQFF.